This is a list of T cell receptor beta chains from one sample in a study of cytotoxic CD8 clonotypes in ibrutinib-treated CLL. The method was immunoSEQ multiplex PCR; TCRdb's version includes in-frame clones alone and lacks a portion of them. The repertoire holds some 300,000 clones, with approximately 80% as singletons. Sequencing was performed on PBMCs, taken before ibrutinib treatment. The receptors stem from a human donor with chronic lymphocytic leukemia. Both conserved end residues are part of each CDR3. The D gene is left open where the match is weak. A row's size may be missing; if present it is once, few, many or a size class.

j_call d_call clone_size v_call cdr3_aa cdr3_nt
TRBJ2-2 NA NA TRBV7-2 CASSLLPPGTNTGELFF TGTGCCAGCAGCTTATTGCCCCCCGGGACGAACACCGGGGAGCTGTTTTTT
TRBJ2-2 TRBD2 NA TRBV19 CASRQGLAVNTGELFF TGTGCCAGTAGACAGGGACTAGCGGTTAACACCGGGGAGCTGTTTTTT
TRBJ1-1 NA NA TRBV5-1 CASSQRQATEAFF TGCGCCAGCAGCCAAAGACAGGCTACTGAAGCTTTCTTT
TRBJ2-5 TRBD2 once TRBV6-4 CASRRTSGSETQYF TGTGCCAGCAGAAGGACTAGCGGGTCAGAGACCCAGTACTTC
TRBJ1-3 NA NA TRBV9 CASSVVSSGNTIYF TGTGCCAGCAGCGTAGTCAGCTCTGGAAACACCATATATTTT
TRBJ2-3 NA NA TRBV29-1 CSVLRADTQYF TGCAGCGTCCTTCGTGCAGATACGCAGTATTTT
TRBJ2-1 NA NA TRBV6-6 CASSQYEGVREQFF TGTGCCAGCAGTCAATATGAGGGGGTCCGGGAGCAGTTCTTC
TRBJ1-1 NA NA TRBV5-4 CASTTGLWGQGGTEAFF TGTGCCAGCACGACGGGGCTGTGGGGACAAGGAGGAACTGAAGCTTTCTTT
TRBJ2-1 NA NA TRBV7-8 CASSLDYSYNEQFF TGTGCCAGCAGCTTAGACTACTCCTACAATGAGCAGTTCTTC
TRBJ2-7 NA NA TRBV7-2 CASSLGSVSGQYF TGTGCCAGCAGCTTAGGGTCTGTCTCCGGGCAGTACTTC
TRBJ2-3 NA NA TRBV9 CASSALPQRLTDTQYF TGTGCCAGCAGCGCGCTACCCCAACGCCTCACAGATACGCAGTATTTT
TRBJ2-7 NA NA TRBV28 CASSLGGRNMYEQYF TGTGCCAGCAGTTTAGGGGGGAGGAATATGTACGAGCAGTACTTC
TRBJ1-2 TRBD1 NA TRBV20-1 CSARDRDGYTF TGCAGTGCTCGTGACAGGGATGGCTACACCTTC
TRBJ2-5 NA NA TRBV7-7 CASSLAGGETQYF TGTGCCAGCAGCTTAGCAGGGGGGGAGACCCAGTACTTC
TRBJ2-7 NA NA TRBV6-1 CASSDRHSRSYEQYF TGTGCCAGCAGTGACCGACACTCGCGCTCCTACGAGCAGTACTTC
TRBJ2-2 TRBD2 NA TRBV7-9 CASSAGVWTGELFF TGTGCCAGCAGCGCGGGAGTGTGGACCGGGGAGCTGTTTTTT
TRBJ2-7 NA NA TRBV7-2 CASSLEAPYEQYF TGTGCCAGCAGCTTAGAGGCGCCATACGAGCAGTACTTC
TRBJ2-1 NA NA TRBV27 CASSYSSVSSYNEQFF TGTGCCAGCAGTTACAGCAGCGTTAGCTCCTACAATGAGCAGTTCTTC
TRBJ2-3 NA NA TRBV7-9 CASSLGRADTQYF TGTGCCAGCAGCTTAGGGAGGGCAGATACGCAGTATTTT
TRBJ2-3 TRBD2 NA TRBV4-3 CASSQQRPGTSGSRAQYF TGCGCCAGCAGCCAACAAAGGCCGGGGACTAGCGGGAGTAGGGCGCAGTATTTT
TRBJ2-7 TRBD1 NA TRBV27 CASSLRADRVDSYEQYF TGTGCCAGCAGTTTACGGGCCGACAGGGTAGACTCCTACGAGCAGTACTTC
TRBJ2-3 TRBD2 NA TRBV7-9 CASSFGLAGAADTQYF TGTGCCAGCAGCTTCGGACTAGCGGGAGCGGCAGATACGCAGTATTTT
TRBJ2-5 NA NA TRBV7-7 CASSLGSPDQETQYF TGTGCTAGCAGCTTAGGTAGTCCGGACCAAGAGACCCAGTACTTC
TRBJ2-5 NA NA TRBV6-1 CASSWHHQETQYF TGTGCCAGTTCCTGGCACCACCAAGAGACCCAGTACTTC
TRBJ2-7 NA few TRBV7-9 CASSLVDPLEGLYEQYF TGTGCCAGCAGCTTAGTTGACCCCCTGGAGGGCCTCTACGAGCAGTACTTC
TRBJ2-7 TRBD2 once TRBV7-3 CASSSGLAGDYEQYF TGTGCCAGCAGCTCGGGACTAGCGGGAGATTACGAGCAGTACTTC
TRBJ1-1 NA NA TRBV6-5 CASSRVIKNTEAFF TGTGCCAGCAGCAGGGTCATTAAGAACACTGAAGCTTTCTTT
TRBJ2-2 NA NA TRBV27 CASSLRGANTGELFF TGTGCCAGCAGTTTACGAGGGGCGAACACCGGGGAGCTGTTTTTT
TRBJ2-7 NA NA TRBV5-1 CASSRNENRRSSYEQYF TGCGCCAGCAGCCGAAATGAAAACAGGAGAAGCTCCTACGAGCAGTACTTC
TRBJ1-2 NA NA TRBV28 CASSLVANYGYTF TGTGCCAGCAGTTTAGTGGCTAACTATGGCTACACCTTC
TRBJ2-7 TRBD2 NA TRBV7-2 CASSWGLAGREQYF TGTGCCAGCAGCTGGGGACTAGCGGGACGGGAGCAGTACTTC
TRBJ2-5 TRBD2 NA TRBV11-3 CASSLTSGRAVIETQYF TGTGCCAGCAGCTTAACTAGCGGGAGGGCCGTTATAGAGACCCAGTACTTC
TRBJ2-7 TRBD2 NA TRBV7-2 CASSLALGPQAGVQYF TGTGCCAGCAGCTTAGCCTTGGGTCCCCAAGCGGGAGTGCAGTACTTC